This passage covers 18 T cell receptor beta chains from one sample sequenced in a study of cytomegalovirus exposure and HLA in healthy donors. PCR involved 60 Vbeta and 13 Jbeta primers. The protocol was immunoSEQ multiplex PCR, while the TCRdb copy is restricted to in-frame clones and leaves out a portion. Here the sample spans approximately 96,000 clones, over 65% being singletons. Input material: PBMCs. The receptors derive from a male donor in good health and CMV-seronegative.

This clone came up a few times. The chain uses TRBV5-1 and TRBJ1-2; D gene uncertain. The CDR3 length is 13 residues. The germline V gene encodes CDR1 SGHRS and CDR2 YFSETQ. V dropped 2 bases and J dropped 4 bases, with 9 bases sitting between them. The CDR3 DNA reads TGCGCCAGCAGCTTTGGCCCTTCCTATGGCTACACCTTC. It specifies CASSFGPSYGYTF. The full variable domain, rest sourced from reference TRBV5-1 and TRBJ1-2, is KAGVTQTPRYLIKTRGQQVTLSCSPISGHRSVSWYQQTPGQGLQFLFEYFSETQRNKGNFPGRFSGRQFSNSRSEMNVSTLELGDSALYLCASSFGPSYGYTFGSGTRLTVV.

The chain recombines TRBV27 with TRBJ1-2; 9 bases are a match to TRBD1. This CDR3 contains 14 residues. The ends lost 4 bases at V and 9 bases at J; junction bases unmatched: 9. CDR1 is MNHEY and CDR2 is SMNVEV in the germline V gene (reference sequence). This CDR3 reads CASSSIGQGISYTF. The CDR3 DNA follows: TGTGCCAGCAGTTCCATCGGACAGGGGATTAGCTACACCTTC.

CDR3: CASSFGSGTQYF. The DNA for the CDR3 is TGTGCCAGCAGCTTCGGATCGGGTACGCAGTATTTT. The V and J genes are TRBV11-3 and TRBJ2-3, with D unresolved. V lost 3 bases, J lost 8 bases, and 9 bases lay in between. The V gene's germline CDR1 is SGHNT and CDR2 YENEEA. The CDR3 length is 12 residues.

The V call is TRBV25-1, the J call TRBJ2-3, with a weak D call TRBD2 (6 bases). Trimming took 0 bases from V and 2 from J, leaving 18 bases between them. CDR1 is MGHDK, CDR2 SYGVNS, per germline. The CDR3 consists of 18 residues. Written as DNA, the CDR3 is TGTGCCAGCAGTGAATACGAGGGCCTAGCGTCTCTCACAGATACGCAGTATTTT. It is translated as CASSEYEGLASLTDTQYF.

The V gene is TRBV5-6, the J gene TRBJ1-2; no clear D gene. CDR3 length: 18 residues. CDR1 is SGHDT, CDR2 YYEEEE, per germline. V was clipped by 2 bases and J by 2 bases, with 22 bases between them. CDR3 residues: CASSLYVSRQATNYGYTF. The CDR3 nucleotides read TGTGCCAGCAGCTTATATGTTTCGCGTCAGGCCACAAACTATGGCTACACCTTC.

This sequence joins TRBV10-3 and TRBJ2-7, with 9 bases fitting TRBD1. Germline lookup yields CDR1 ENHRY and CDR2 SYGVKD. CDR3 size: 13 residues. V shed 8 bases, J shed 7 bases, and the junction held 9 bases outside the gene matches. CDR3 residues: CAIQRTGEREQYV. DNA for the CDR3: TGTGCCATCCAAAGGACAGGGGAGAGGGAGCAGTACGTC.

V and J are TRBV7-9 and TRBJ2-1, with no clear D. Germline V gene lookup returns CDR1 SEHNR and CDR2 FQNEAQ (reference sequence). Trimming left V 1 base short and J 6 bases short, with 10 bases between. This CDR3 comprises 14 residues. CDR3 bases: TGTGCCAGCAGCTTAGGGTCTAGTTTCAATGAGCAGTTCTTC. It yields the protein CASSLGSSFNEQFF.

V gene TRBV27 combines with J gene TRBJ2-7; possibly TRBD2 for D (6 bases). Looked up from germline, CDR1 is MNHEY and CDR2 is SMNVEV (reference sequence). The CDR3 loop spans 14 amino acids. The V and J ends lost 6 bases and 2 bases respectively, with 14 bases between them. CDR3 DNA sequence: TGTGCCAGCAGGCCGACTAGGGGACCCTACGAGCAGTACTTC. Translated, it gives CASRPTRGPYEQYF.

This rearrangement joins TRBV30 to TRBJ2-7; 7 nucleotides align to TRBD2. This CDR3 has 13 amino acids. Unmatched junction bases numbered 3, after V lost 3 bases and J lost 1 base. Germline V CDR1 and CDR2: GTSNPN, SVGIG (reference sequence). The CDR3 DNA sequence: TGTGCCTGGAGGGCTAGCGGATCCTACGAGCAGTACTTC. Amino acid sequence: CAWRASGSYEQYF.

This sequence joins TRBV19 and TRBJ1-2; D not certain. The CDR3 is 13 amino acids. V lost 7 bases and J lost 8, with 17 bases in between. The V gene's germline CDR1 is LNHDA and CDR2 SQIVND (reference sequence). The CDR3 sequence: CASTLPWRGGYTF. CDR3 coding DNA: TGTGCCAGTACCCTACCTTGGAGAGGAGGCTACACCTTC.

This clone was recorded once. The CDR3 coding sequence is TGTGCCAGCAGCTTGGGGGCACAAGAGACCCAGTACTTC. This encodes CASSLGAQETQYF. The gene calls are TRBV5-5 and TRBJ2-5; D gene unclear. The CDR3 is 13 residues long. Between the trimmed V and J ends, which lost 0 bases and 2 bases, there was a span of 5 bases. Germline V gene sequence: CDR1 SGHKS, CDR2 YYEKEE (reference sequence).

The genes are TRBV28 and TRBJ2-2, with 13 bases aligning to TRBD2. This CDR3 contains 20 residues. The V segment lost 6 bases and the J segment 3 bases; nucleotides outside the gene matches: 16. The V gene's germline CDR1 is MDHEN and CDR2 SYDVKM. The CDR3 spells CASRNLGWTSGSRDTGELFF. The CDR3 nucleotides are TGTGCCAGCAGGAACTTGGGCTGGACTAGCGGGAGTAGGGACACCGGGGAGCTGTTTTTT.

The chain employs TRBV10-3 and TRBJ1-4; a possible D gene is TRBD1 (5 bases). V lost 4 bases and J lost 8, with 11 bases in between. Germline V CDR1 and CDR2: ENHRY, SYGVKD. This CDR3 has 13 amino acids. CDR3 loop: CAISGGQGEKLFF. The CDR3 DNA sequence: TGTGCCATCAGTGGGGGCCAGGGCGAAAAACTGTTTTTT.

This chain uses TRBV2 with TRBJ1-2, with TRBD1 identical over 8 bases. The CDR3 totals 15 residues. J lost 1 base, V lost 0 bases, and 1 base had no gene match. Germline V lookup: CDR1 SNHLY, CDR2 FYNNEI. The CDR3 sequence is CASSEATGGNYGYTF. The CDR3 DNA reads as TGTGCCAGCAGTGAAGCCACAGGGGGTAACTATGGCTACACCTTC.

The V gene is TRBV4-2, the J gene TRBJ1-4; tentatively, D is TRBD1 (6 bases). The V end was cut by 0 bases, the J end by 5 bases, with 19 bases between. The CDR3 has 18 amino acids. Germline V gene data show CDR1 as LGHNA and CDR2 as YNFKEQ. The CDR3 reads CASSQEPRVGRGNEKLFF. CDR3 sequence (DNA): TGTGCCAGCAGCCAAGAACCGAGGGTGGGGAGGGGGAATGAAAAACTGTTTTTT.

In DNA form, the CDR3 reads TGTGCCAGCAAGCGACAGGGGGCGGGTTACGAGCAGTACTTC. Translated, it gives CASKRQGAGYEQYF. This chain joins TRBV28 and TRBJ2-7, with 10 bases matching TRBD1. This CDR3 is 14 amino acids long. CDR1 MDHEN and CDR2 SYDVKM come from the germline V gene. V lost 7 bases and J lost 4; bases outside the gene matches: 7.

J is TRBJ1-2 and V is TRBV9; unclear D gene. CDR1 and CDR2 from the germline V gene are SGDLS and YYNGEE. The V gene lost 0 bases and the J gene lost 4 bases, with 19 bases spanning the gap. CDR3 length equals 17 residues. The CDR3 loop is CASSVEYPPGGVYGYTF. The CDR3 coding sequence is TGTGCCAGCAGCGTAGAATACCCCCCGGGCGGGGTCTATGGCTACACCTTC.

J is TRBJ2-5 and V is TRBV19, with 8 bases lining up with TRBD1. V lost 6 bases to trimming and J lost 5 bases; unmatched junction nucleotides: 2. The germline gives CDR1 LNHDA, CDR2 SQIVND (reference sequence). The CDR3 loop spans 12 amino acids. CDR3 in DNA: TGTGCCAGTAGGAACAGGGGGGAGACCCAGTACTTC. Protein sequence: CASRNRGETQYF.